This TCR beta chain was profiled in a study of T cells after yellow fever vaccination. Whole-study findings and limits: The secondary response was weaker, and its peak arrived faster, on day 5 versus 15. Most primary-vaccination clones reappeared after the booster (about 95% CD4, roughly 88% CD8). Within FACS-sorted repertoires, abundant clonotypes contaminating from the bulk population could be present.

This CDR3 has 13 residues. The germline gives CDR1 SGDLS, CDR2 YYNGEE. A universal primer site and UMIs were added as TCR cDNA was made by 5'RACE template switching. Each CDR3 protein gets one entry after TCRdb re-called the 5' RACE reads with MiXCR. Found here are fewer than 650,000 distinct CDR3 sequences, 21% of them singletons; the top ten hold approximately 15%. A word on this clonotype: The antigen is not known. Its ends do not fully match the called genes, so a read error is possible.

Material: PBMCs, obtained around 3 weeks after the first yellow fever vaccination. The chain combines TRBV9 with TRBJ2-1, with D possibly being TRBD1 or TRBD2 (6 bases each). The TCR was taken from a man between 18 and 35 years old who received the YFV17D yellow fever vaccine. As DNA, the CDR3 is TGTGCCAGCAGCATTCCGGGGGCCAATGAGCTGTTCTTC. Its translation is CASSIPGANELFF.